These 13 T cell receptor beta chains came from one sample sequenced in a study of blood T cell repertoires in COVID-19. This table comes from immunoSEQ multiplex PCR, and its TCRdb copy is limited to in-frame clones, with some not included. Of 75,000 or so clones in the sample, 87% were seen once. Material: peripheral blood. All receptors come from a woman older than 75 with active or convalescent COVID-19.

The rearrangement joins TRBV27 to TRBJ1-6; perhaps TRBD1 as D (6 bases). CDR1 MNHEY and CDR2 SMNVEV come from the germline V gene (reference sequence). This CDR3 has 17 amino acids. The V gene lost 3 bases and the J gene lost 7 bases, with 19 bases spanning the gap. CDR3 in amino acids: CASSFTPPTGLNSPLHF. In nucleotides, the CDR3 is TGTGCCAGCAGTTTCACGCCCCCGACAGGCCTAAATTCACCCCTCCACTTT.

The chain carries TRBV28 and TRBJ1-5, with 7 positions matching TRBD1. The CDR3 is made up of 15 amino acids. The germline CDR1 and CDR2 sequences are MDHEN and SYDVKM. V was pared by 5 bases and J by 6 bases, with 10 bases of the junction left unmatched. The CDR3 DNA reads as TGTGCCAGCAGTCGACCGACAGGGAGAGTTCAGCCCCAGCATTTT. This codes for CASSRPTGRVQPQHF.

V and J are TRBV15 and TRBJ2-1; 8 positions match TRBD2. V dropped 1 base and J dropped 9; count of bases not matched to a gene: 5. CDR1 is LNHNV and CDR2 is YYDKDF in the germline V gene (reference sequence). This CDR3 region has 14 residues. The CDR3 region is CATSRAIGGGEQFF. CDR3 bases: TGTGCCACCAGCAGAGCTATCGGGGGGGGTGAGCAGTTCTTC.

This clone has a single count. The chain has TRBV14 and TRBJ1-1; weak D call: TRBD1 (6 bases). This CDR3 is built from 16 residues. Deletions cut 1 base from V and 1 base from J, with 13 bases between. From germline, CDR1 is SGHDN and CDR2 FVKESK. The CDR3 sequence: CASSQVGGRGNTEAFF. The CDR3 DNA reads as TGTGCCAGCAGCCAAGTGGGGGGGCGCGGGAACACTGAAGCTTTCTTT.

The rearrangement uses TRBV12-3 or TRBV12-4 and TRBJ1-2; the match to TRBD1 covers 8 bases. CDR3 length: 12 residues. V gave up 8 bases and J gave up 5 bases; unmatched junction bases: 4. The DNA for the CDR3 is TGTGCCAGCGCCGGGACAGGATATGGCTACACCTTC. It translates to CASAGTGYGYTF.

The chain links TRBV28 to TRBJ2-1, with D possibly TRBD2 on 6 matching bases. Trimming shortened V by 6 bases and J by 8 bases, and 32 bases separated the two germline ends. The CDR3 is 19 residues long. Germline V gene sequence: CDR1 MDHEN, CDR2 SYDVKM. Here the CDR3 DNA reads TGTGCCAGCAGCCGAAGGCGGGGAACCGGAGGAAAAAACCTAGATGAGCAGTTCTTC. Translated, it gives CASSRRRGTGGKNLDEQFF.

This sequence joins TRBV11-2 and TRBJ1-2; a weak D match, TRBD1 (6 bases). Trimming stripped 5 bases from V and 2 bases from J, with 9 bases between. The V gene's germline CDR1 is SGHAT and CDR2 FQNNGV. This CDR3 region has 13 residues. CDR3 nucleotides: TGTGCCAGCAGCCCGGACAGCAACTATGGCTACACCTTC. Amino acid sequence: CASSPDSNYGYTF.

The genes are TRBV5-5 and TRBJ2-2; 9 bases map to TRBD1. J gave up 7 bases and V 0 bases, and 7 bases lay outside the gene matches. Germline CDR1 is SGHKS and CDR2 is YYEKEE (reference sequence). The CDR3 covers 16 residues. CDR3 amino acids: CASSLVPGQGNGELFF. In DNA form, the CDR3 reads TGTGCCAGCAGCTTGGTCCCGGGACAGGGCAACGGGGAGCTGTTTTTT.

The V gene is TRBV30, the J gene TRBJ1-2; maybe TRBD1 (5 bases). CDR1 is GTSNPN and CDR2 is SVGIG in the germline V gene (reference sequence). The V end was cut by 3 bases, the J end by 4 bases, with 15 bases between. The CDR3 has 14 residues. Here the CDR3 reads CAWSKQGWGYGYTF. Written as DNA, the CDR3 is TGTGCCTGGAGCAAGCAGGGTTGGGGCTATGGCTACACCTTC.

The rearrangement links TRBV6-2 or TRBV6-3 to TRBJ2-6; weak D call: TRBD1 (6 bases). The CDR3 consists of 18 residues. V dropped 0 bases and J dropped 0 bases, with 12 bases sitting between them. The germline V gene encodes CDR1 MNHEY and CDR2 SVGEGT. Written as DNA, the CDR3 is TGTGCCAGCAGTTACTCCCTCAGGGGTGGCTCTGGGGCCAACGTCCTGACTTTC. The encoded protein is CASSYSLRGGSGANVLTF.

The rearrangement uses TRBV5-1 and TRBJ2-1; the D gene is possibly TRBD1 (6 bases). V shed 7 bases and J shed 7 bases, with 30 bases lying between them. Germline CDR1 reads SGHRS; CDR2 reads YFSETQ. This CDR3 is 18 amino acids long. This CDR3 reads CASALSLGQPYRSNEQFF. The CDR3 DNA sequence: TGCGCCAGCGCCCTCTCCCTAGGACAGCCTTATAGGAGTAATGAGCAGTTCTTC.

This chain joins TRBV4-1 and TRBJ2-4; TRBD1 matches at 8 bases. This CDR3 spans 15 amino acids. V lost 3 bases, J lost 3 bases, and 4 bases stayed unmatched. Germline CDR1 reads MGHRA; CDR2 reads YSYEKL. The CDR3, as DNA: TGCGCCAGCAGCCACCCGGACAGGGACAAAAACATTCAGTACTTC. Protein: CASSHPDRDKNIQYF.

The chain has TRBV18 and TRBJ1-2; D gene uncertain. CDR3 size: 14 residues. Germline V gene lookup returns CDR1 KGHSH and CDR2 LQKENI. V dropped 3 bases and J dropped 4 bases, with 12 bases sitting between them. CDR3 bases: TGTGCCAGCTCACCGGAATCGGGGTTCTATGGCTACACCTTC. Translating gives CASSPESGFYGYTF.